This TCR beta chain was captured by sequencing in a study of T cells in Graves' hyperthyroidism and ophthalmopathy (dated by TCRdb to between 2018 and 2020). A note on the overall study: Peripheral blood was sampled at the time of initial diagnosis, prior to any treatment. To identify TCR V-J signatures that set the groups apart, the researchers used a discovery cohort of 100 patients, made up of under 45 with Graves' ophthalmopathy and about 60 with stable Graves' hyperthyroidism. For training and testing, the 100 or so patients in the discovery cohort were randomly divided in a 7:3 ratio. Thyroid tissue and blood T-cell repertoires from several Graves' hyperthyroidism patients were also compared in the study. After blood sampling, hyperthyroidism patients were treated with methimazole at a starting dose of 30 mg daily, and ophthalmopathy patients were treated with high-dose intravenous methylprednisolone. Prospective prediction of ophthalmopathy was tested in an independent validation cohort consisting of 18 to 20 hyperthyroidism patients and 15 to 17 patients who later progressed to ophthalmopathy. According to the paper, TCR Vbeta CDR3 sequencing was carried out on 120 to 150 peripheral blood samples, which came from 40 to 45 ophthalmopathy, some 73 hyperthyroidism and roughly 17 progressor patients.

The TCR beta CDR3 regions were amplified from RNA transcripts. The TCR CDR3 was subjected to a first round of RT-PCR using the HTBI primer set and the Qiagen OneStep RT-PCR kit. A second multiplex PCR round built the libraries, followed by size selection and purification. The libraries were sequenced on an Illumina HiSeq2000 using paired-end 100 bp reads. Turning to the authors' computational methods: Raw data were processed with SOAPnuke, discarding reads with adapters, uncalled bases, mean Phred below 15, or no exact constant-primer or identifier match. High-quality paired reads were merged with COPE v1.2.5, and unique nucleotide sequences were defined as clonotypes. MiTCR v1.1 was used to align the clonotypes against IMGT TRBV, TRBD and TRBJ reference segments. The analysis was restricted to V-J combinations with a frequency above 0.0001, which together covered about 99% of the repertoires. A TCS score was defined as the ratio of F50 (clonal expansion) to E x V (chaos), with BLOSUM62-based TCRdist applied between CDR3 peptides within each V-J. Welch's t-statistics and random forest reduced 514 V-J features to about 13, which were used in a naive Bayes classifier (R e1071). The public reads were reanalyzed by TCRdb: fastp trimming at Q25, MiXCR alignment, in-frame beta chains only. Each CDR3 protein appears once, grouped with its most common genes and DNA. TCRdb assigned the V and J calls; the authors' analysis was not used. The sample records 500,000 to 650,000 distinct CDR3 sequences, roughly 15% of which are singletons. Of the sample, approximately 12% is held by the ten largest clones.

The cysteine opens and the phenylalanine closes a CDR3 of 14 amino acids. CDR3 DNA only is kept here, 42 bases in frame from base 1. V gives up 4 bases and J gives up 2 bases, and the segment between their germline ends measures 12 bases. Taken from the germline V gene, the CDR1 and CDR2 loops are LGHNA and YNFKEQ. In the ophthalmopathy patients, disease was moderately to severely active, with a Clinical Activity Score of 3 or more, a NOSPECS grade of 4 or more, and a duration of less than 3 months. Any patient with an uncontrolled infection, another autoimmune disease, pregnancy or lactation was excluded. Diagnoses were based on clinical symptoms, serum thyroxine and TRAb, thyroid ultrasound and orbital computed tomography. PBMCs were separated from under 12 ml of fresh peripheral blood using Ficoll-Paque density gradient centrifugation. Trizol reagent was used to extract total RNA, and RNA quality was then checked on an Agilent 2100 Bioanalyzer.

Results and caveats for the whole study, not just this receptor: Most expanded thyroid clonotypes (frequency above 0.001) were also detected in blood, a finding suggesting that blood repertoires may reflect thyroid immune responses. Sample size was not statistically predetermined, and investigators were not blinded to group allocation. Ophthalmopathy was separated from stable hyperthyroidism by a 13 V-J signature model, with roughly 88% sensitivity and 81% to 82% specificity obtained in cross-validation and 80%/75% obtained in testing. In validation, progression to ophthalmopathy was predicted by the model with 65% to 71% sensitivity and roughly 76% specificity, a median of about 6.8 months before onset.

This clonotype was detected ten times or more. No cognate antigen has been identified for it. Base qualities are not provided; no much larger clone lies one nucleotide away. Sequencing input: blood. The sequence came from a woman in her fifties or sixties with Graves' ophthalmopathy. In this chain, TRBV4-2 is recombined with TRBJ2-7; the best D guess is TRBD2, with 6 bases matching. The CDR3 reads CASSPHAGPYEQYF. The DNA is as follows: TGTGCCAGCAGCCCGCATGCGGGGCCCTACGAGCAGTACTTC.